Below are 5 T cell receptor beta chains sequenced from a single sample in a study of control samples from healthy donors and cancer patients. Clones were read by immunoSEQ multiplex PCR, and TCRdb kept only the in-frame ones, dropping some. The sample carries around 93,000 clones, around 88% recorded once. Sequences were obtained from blood. Receptors originate from a young man in good health.

V usage is TRBV2 and J usage is TRBJ1-5; D not resolved. The ends were cut back, 3 bases at V and 5 bases at J, with 20 bases in the middle. Germline assignment: CDR1 SNHLY and CDR2 FYNNEI. This CDR3 has 17 residues. The CDR3 loop reads CASSDPQVRPGDQPQHF. The CDR3 DNA reads as TGTGCCAGCAGTGATCCTCAGGTTCGCCCCGGGGATCAGCCCCAGCATTTT.

The rearrangement links TRBV5-1 to TRBJ2-5, with TRBD1 matching over 10 bases. The trim removed 3 bases at V and 3 bases at J, leaving 2 bases unmatched. This CDR3 is 14 amino acids long. The germline V gene encodes CDR1 SGHRS and CDR2 YFSETQ. CDR3 region: CASSSGQGEETQYF. DNA for the CDR3: TGCGCCAGCAGCTCAGGACAGGGGGAAGAGACCCAGTACTTC.

The chain carries TRBV11-2 and TRBJ2-1; perhaps TRBD2 as D (6 bases). V was clipped by 5 bases and J by 3 bases, with 11 bases between them. This CDR3 is 14 amino acids long. CDR1 and CDR2 (germline): SGHAT, FQNNGV. Here the CDR3 DNA reads TGTGCCAGCAGCCCTCGGACTAACTACAATGAGCAGTTCTTC. Translation gives CASSPRTNYNEQFF.

This chain uses TRBV7-3 with TRBJ2-1; D possibly uses TRBD1 or TRBD2 (5 bases each). The CDR3 consists of 13 residues. CDR1 and CDR2 from the germline V gene are SGHTA and FQGTGA. With 3 bases removed from V and 8 bases from J, the gap between germline ends came to 11 bases. The CDR3 coding sequence is TGTGCCAGCAGCTTCACTAGGGGCGATGAGCAGTTCTTC. Encoded protein: CASSFTRGDEQFF.

This chain uses TRBV5-4 with TRBJ2-2; D is possibly TRBD1 or TRBD2 (6 bases each). Trimming left V 2 bases short and J 1 base short, with 12 bases between. The CDR3 runs to 16 residues. CDR1 SGHNT and CDR2 YYREEE come from the germline V gene (reference sequence). As DNA, the CDR3 is TGTGCCAGCAGCTTTGGGGGGCTAGTGAACACCGGGGAGCTGTTTTTT. Protein product: CASSFGGLVNTGELFF.